These 19 T cell receptor beta chains originate from one sample sequenced in a study of T-cell reconstitution after alpha-beta-depleted transplantation in children. The library targeted TCRbeta and was prepared with unique molecular identifiers. TCRdb reprocessed the PCR reads with MiXCR, giving one entry per CDR3 protein. The sample has approximately 520,000 distinct CDR3 sequences, around a third seen once. The sequencing here drew on PBMCs from the stem cell graft donor, taken from the stem cell graft. The receptors stem from a human donor who donated a stem cell graft to a child with aplastic anemia.

This chain links TRBV25-1 with TRBJ2-7; tentative D call: TRBD1 (6 bases). This CDR3 contains 15 residues. Germline V gene data show CDR1 as MGHDK and CDR2 as SYGVNS. Trimming removed 1 base at V and 2 bases at J, with 12 bases between. The CDR3 nucleotides read TGTGCCAGCAGTGAATGGAGCAGGGGAACCTACGAGCAGTACTTC. Protein sequence: CASSEWSRGTYEQYF.

The rearrangement uses TRBV5-1 and TRBJ2-2, with D unresolved. Germline CDR1 and CDR2: SGHRS and YFSETQ. The CDR3 length is 14 residues. V lost 2 bases, J lost 6 bases, and 11 bases lay in between. CDR3 protein: CASSLEATAGELFF. The CDR3 DNA is TGCGCCAGCAGCTTAGAAGCGACGGCCGGGGAGCTGTTTTTT.

This clonotype showed up just a few times. The chain is built from TRBV30 and TRBJ2-7; possibly TRBD1 or TRBD2 for D (5 bases each). Germline loops: CDR1 GTSNPN, CDR2 SVGIG (reference sequence). V was trimmed by 2 bases and J by 3 bases, leaving 14 bases between them. The CDR3 loop spans 14 amino acids. The CDR3 region has the DNA TGTGCCTGGAGTACGAATCGGGGCCTCTACGAGCAGTACGTC. Encoded protein: CAWSTNRGLYEQYV.

The chain couples TRBV9 to TRBJ1-1, with D unclear. CDR1 and CDR2 (germline): SGDLS, YYNGEE. CDR3 size: 15 residues. Trimming took off 0 bases at V and 4 bases at J, with 13 bases between the two ends. CDR3 sequence (DNA): TGTGCCAGCAGCGTAGGGACGGCGCGGGCCACTGAAGCTTTCTTT. This sequence encodes CASSVGTARATEAFF.

V gene TRBV4-2 combines with J gene TRBJ1-3; 7 bases fit TRBD1. Germline CDR1 LGHNA, CDR2 YNFKEQ. This CDR3 spans 18 amino acids. V shed 0 bases and J 2 bases; nucleotides not matched to a gene: 10. In nucleotides, the CDR3 is TGTGCCAGCAGCCAAGAAGTGGACATCGGGACAGCTGGAAACACCATATATTTT. Its translation is CASSQEVDIGTAGNTIYF.

J is TRBJ2-3 and V is TRBV12-3 or TRBV12-4, with D tentatively TRBD2 (6 bases). The CDR3 length is 17 residues. V was shortened by 3 bases and J by 1 base, with 17 bases between the two germline ends. Written as DNA, the CDR3 is TGTGCCAGCAGTTTTGGCCCCCGGAGGGCGGGCACAGATACGCAGTATTTT. It codes for CASSFGPRRAGTDTQYF.

This clonotype was seen a handful of times. The chain is built from TRBV6-2 or TRBV6-3 and TRBJ1-2; a possible D gene is TRBD1 (6 bases). The CDR3 covers 14 residues. Germline V gene lookup returns CDR1 MNHEY and CDR2 SVGEGT. Trimming took off 2 bases at V and 2 bases at J, with 9 bases between the two ends. As DNA, the CDR3 is TGTGCCAGCAGTTACAGGGGGAGAAACTATGGCTACACCTTC. It translates to CASSYRGRNYGYTF.

This clonotype was seen only a few times. The chain links TRBV20-1 to TRBJ1-5; 10 nucleotides match TRBD1. The germline gives CDR1 DFQATT, CDR2 SNEGSKA (reference sequence). V lost 0 bases, J lost 5 bases, and 4 bases stayed unmatched. The CDR3 has 15 residues. The CDR3 here is CSARDRQGAYQPQHF. CDR3 bases: TGCAGTGCTAGAGATAGACAGGGGGCATATCAGCCCCAGCATTTT.

This sequence joins TRBV12-3 or TRBV12-4 and TRBJ1-6, with D possibly being TRBD1 (5 bases). Deletions cut 1 base from V and 7 bases from J, with 11 bases between. CDR3 length: 15 residues. The CDR3 DNA is TGTGCCAGCAGTTTAGGGGGGGGACTGAATTCACCCCTCCACTTT. Its translation is CASSLGGGLNSPLHF.

The chain is built from TRBV18 and TRBJ2-1, with no clear D. In germline, CDR1 is KGHSH, CDR2 LQKENI. CDR3 size: 13 residues. V lost 1 base, J lost 4 bases, and 5 bases lay in between. CDR3 DNA sequence: TGTGCCAGCTCACCACTGCCATACAATGAGCAGTTCTTC. Translated: CASSPLPYNEQFF.

The chain employs TRBV25-1 and TRBJ1-6, with D perhaps TRBD1 (6 bases). Between the trimmed V and J ends, which lost 9 bases and 8 bases, there was a span of 14 bases. Germline V gene data show CDR1 as MGHDK and CDR2 as SYGVNS. This CDR3 contains 13 residues. The DNA of the CDR3 is TGTGCCAGTCGAAGGGGGACGGATTCACCCCTCCACTTT. Translating gives CASRRGTDSPLHF. The complete variable domain, with remaining parts taken from reference TRBV25-1 and TRBJ1-6, reads EADIYQTPRYLVIGTGKKITLECSQTMGHDKMYWYQQDPGMELHLIHYSYGVNSTEKGDLSSESTVSRIRTEHFPLTLESARPSHTSQYLCASRRGTDSPLHFGNGTRLTVT.

This rearrangement joins TRBV6-2 or TRBV6-3 to TRBJ2-1, with 13 bases matching TRBD2. The CDR3 spans 18 residues. V gave up 6 bases and J gave up 12 bases; unmatched junction bases: 20. CDR1 is MNHEY, CDR2 SVGEGT, per germline. The CDR3 loop is CASSSTSGREDTQRGQFF. In DNA, the CDR3 is TGTGCCAGCAGCTCTACTAGCGGGAGGGAGGATACCCAGAGGGGGCAGTTCTTC.

The rearrangement uses TRBV4-3 and TRBJ2-3; a possible D gene is TRBD2 (5 bases). Germline lookup yields CDR1 LGHNA and CDR2 YSLEER. The CDR3 has 16 residues. Between the trimmed V and J ends, which lost 1 base and 4 bases, there was a span of 15 bases. CDR3 protein: CASSQAVRADADTQYF. The CDR3 DNA sequence: TGCGCCAGCAGCCAAGCGGTGCGGGCGGACGCAGATACGCAGTATTTT.

This clonotype showed up just a few times. This sequence joins TRBV27 and TRBJ2-1; no definite D call. V was pared by 10 bases and J by 4 bases, with 8 bases between. Germline V lookup: CDR1 MNHEY, CDR2 SMNVEV (reference sequence). This CDR3 comprises 11 residues. The CDR3 loop reads CATSLYNEQFF. CDR3 nucleotide sequence: TGTGCCACGTCTTTGTACAATGAGCAGTTCTTC.

The rearrangement uses TRBV6-5 and TRBJ2-3, with 10 bases identical to TRBD2. With 4 bases clipped from V and 8 bases from J, the junction kept 12 bases outside the gene matches. The CDR3 spans 16 residues. CDR1 is MNHEY and CDR2 is SVGAGI in the germline V gene. Here the CDR3 reads CASSSLTSGPAGTQYF. As DNA, the CDR3 is TGTGCCAGCAGTTCCCTGACTAGCGGGCCGGCAGGTACGCAGTATTTT.

The chain recombines TRBV14 with TRBJ1-5; TRBD1 matches 10 bases. Germline CDR1 and CDR2: SGHDN and FVKESK. V gave up 0 bases and J gave up 0 bases; unmatched junction bases: 5. The CDR3 runs to 18 residues. CDR3 DNA sequence: TGTGCCAGCAGCCAAGAGGGAGGGGACAGGGGTAGCAATCAGCCCCAGCATTTT. Protein product: CASSQEGGDRGSNQPQHF.

The chain has TRBV20-1 and TRBJ2-3, with TRBD1 matching over 9 bases. The CDR3 loop spans 15 amino acids. J gave up 7 bases and V 0 bases, and 8 bases lay outside the gene matches. Germline V gene lookup returns CDR1 DFQATT and CDR2 SNEGSKA (reference sequence). CDR3 sequence reads: CSARDRNRGPYTQYF. In nucleotides, the CDR3 is TGCAGTGCTAGAGATCGTAACAGGGGGCCATATACGCAGTATTTT.

The chain couples TRBV5-1 to TRBJ1-2; possibly TRBD1 for D (6 bases). Germline assignment: CDR1 SGHRS and CDR2 YFSETQ. The length of the CDR3 is 20 residues. Trimming shortened V by 1 base and J by 3 bases, and 28 bases separated the two germline ends. The CDR3 reads CASSLSASNRRGAGDYGYTF. CDR3 nucleotides: TGCGCCAGCAGCTTGAGTGCTTCAAACAGACGGGGGGCTGGGGACTATGGCTACACCTTC.

This clonotype was counted a few times. The chain employs TRBV18 and TRBJ2-5; 10 bases are a match to TRBD2. After removal of 3 bases from V and 3 bases from J, the junction contained 10 bases not matched to a gene. CDR3 length: 17 amino acids. Germline CDR1 and CDR2: KGHSH and LQKENI. CDR3 loop: CASSPSRSSGSEETQYF. The CDR3 nucleotides are TGTGCCAGCTCACCTTCGCGTTCTAGCGGGAGTGAAGAGACCCAGTACTTC. The variable domain in full, with the rest retrieved from reference TRBV18 and TRBJ2-5, is NAGVMQNPRHLVRRRGQEARLRCSPMKGHSHVYWYRQLPEEGLKFMVYLQKENIIDESGMPKERFSAEFPKEGPSILRIQQVVRGDSAAYFCASSPSRSSGSEETQYFGPGTRLLVL.